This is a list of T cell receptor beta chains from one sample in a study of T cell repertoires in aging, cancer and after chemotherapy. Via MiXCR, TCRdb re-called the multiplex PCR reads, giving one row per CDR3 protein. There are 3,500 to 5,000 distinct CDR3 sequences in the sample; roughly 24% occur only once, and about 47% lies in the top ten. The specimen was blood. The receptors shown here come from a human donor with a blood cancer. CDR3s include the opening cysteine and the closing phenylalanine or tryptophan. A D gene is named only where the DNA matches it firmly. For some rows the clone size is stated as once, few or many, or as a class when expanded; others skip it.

CASIPGLAGGADTQYF,TGTGCCAGCATCCCGGGACTAGCGGGGGGCGCAGATACGCAGTATTTT,TRBV7-2,TRBJ2-3,TRBD2,-
CASSLGDDYTF,TGTGCCAGCAGTTTAGGGGATGACTACACCTTC,TRBV28,TRBJ1-2,-,-
CASTRHRTVQETQYF,TGTGCCAGTACTCGTCATAGGACAGTCCAAGAGACCCAGTACTTC,TRBV6-1,TRBJ2-5,-,few
CATSEGQGRNEQFF,TGTGCCACCAGCGAGGGTCAAGGACGAAATGAGCAGTTCTTC,TRBV24-1,TRBJ2-1,-,-
CASSGGQGGVETQYF,TGTGCCAGCAGTGGGGGGCAGGGGGGAGTGGAGACCCAGTACTTC,TRBV12-3/TRBV12-4,TRBJ2-5,-,few
CASSLSTGRGSGYNEQFF,TGTGCCAGCAGCTTGTCCACGGGACGGGGGAGCGGCTACAATGAGCAGTTCTTC,TRBV11-3,TRBJ2-1,-,few
CAWSVLGGSYGYTF,TGTGCCTGGAGTGTACTAGGGGGCAGCTATGGCTACACCTTC,TRBV30,TRBJ1-2,TRBD1,-
CARSCPADPGPYQETQYF,TGTGCCAGAAGCTGTCCTGCCGATCCGGGACCCTACCAAGAGACCCAGTACTTC,TRBV5-3,TRBJ2-5,-,-
CASTERGGSNEKLFF,TGTGCCAGTACCGAGAGAGGGGGTTCTAATGAAAAACTGTTTTTT,TRBV19,TRBJ1-4,-,-
CASSITGVNNSPLHF,TGTGCCAGTAGTATAACGGGGGTTAATAATTCACCCCTCCACTTT,TRBV19,TRBJ1-6,-,few
CASKYGACVTDTQYF,TGTGCCAGTAAATATGGGGCCTGTGTCACAGATACGCAGTATTTT,TRBV19,TRBJ2-3,-,-
CASSFLAGTGEQYF,TGTGCCAGCAGTTTTTTAGCGGGAACGGGCGAGCAGTACTTC,TRBV27,TRBJ2-7,TRBD2,-
CSVEDWGNENTIYF,TGCAGCGTTGAAGATTGGGGGAATGAAAACACCATATATTTT,TRBV29-1,TRBJ1-3,-,-
CASSPGQVEKTQYF,TGTGCCAGCAGCCCCGGACAGGTCGAAAAGACCCAGTACTTC,TRBV5-4,TRBJ2-5,TRBD1,few
CASSADSGGGYTF,TGTGCCAGCAGTGCGGACTCCGGTGGGGGCTACACCTTC,TRBV6-5,TRBJ1-2,-,few
CASSLALPGELFF,TGTGCCAGCAGCTTGGCCTTGCCCGGGGAGCTGTTTTTT,TRBV5-6,TRBJ2-2,-,medium-sized
CASSPKSGGGTGELFF,TGTGCCAGCAGCCCTAAGTCCGGGGGTGGCACCGGGGAGCTGTTTTTT,TRBV5-5,TRBJ2-2,-,-
CASSPGRANYGYTF,TGTGCCAGCAGCCCGGGACGGGCGAACTATGGCTACACCTTC,TRBV5-4,TRBJ1-2,-,-
CASSEFRQGNEKLFF,TGTGCCAGCAGTGAGTTCCGACAGGGGAATGAAAAACTGTTTTTT,TRBV6-1,TRBJ1-4,TRBD1,medium-sized
CASRGKSYNEQFF,TGTGCCAGCAGGGGGAAGTCCTACAATGAGCAGTTCTTC,TRBV11-3,TRBJ2-1,-,few
CAWSPYWAQPNTGELFF,TGTGCCTGGAGTCCCTATTGGGCACAGCCGAACACCGGGGAGCTGTTTTTT,TRBV30,TRBJ2-2,-,medium-sized
CASSYGLVDRSELFF,TGTGCCAGCAGTTACGGTTTGGTAGATCGTTCAGAGCTGTTTTTT,TRBV6-5,TRBJ2-2,-,medium-sized
CASSFRTSGTYNEQFF,TGTGCCAGCAGCTTTCGGACTAGCGGGACATACAATGAGCAGTTCTTC,TRBV11-3,TRBJ2-1,TRBD2,medium-sized
CDSSFLLGELFF,TGTGACAGCAGCTTTCTACTCGGGGAGCTGTTTTTT,TRBV11-1,TRBJ2-2,-,-
CSARDLAGFGKTIYF,TGCAGTGCTAGAGATTTAGCAGGGTTTGGAAAAACCATATATTTT,TRBV20-1,TRBJ1-3,-,-
CAWISSGANVLTF,TGTGCCTGGATTTCCTCTGGGGCCAACGTCCTGACTTTC,TRBV30,TRBJ2-6,-,medium-sized
CASSLDRRFSTDTQYF,TGTGCCAGCAGCTTAGATCGGCGGTTTAGCACAGATACGCAGTATTTT,TRBV11-3,TRBJ2-3,-,medium-sized
CASSPGQGARDEQFF,TGTGCCAGCAGCCCCGGACAGGGGGCGCGCGATGAGCAGTTCTTC,TRBV6-5,TRBJ2-1,TRBD1,few
CASSLDREMGQYF,TGCGCCAGCAGCTTGGACAGGGAGATGGGGCAGTACTTC,TRBV5-4,TRBJ2-7,TRBD1,-